One and the same sample provided the 4 T cell receptor beta chains below, sequenced in a study of blood T cell repertoires in COVID-19. The method was immunoSEQ multiplex PCR; TCRdb's version includes in-frame clones alone and lacks a portion of them. Of under 350,000 clones listed, 65% to 90% are singletons. Sequencing was carried out using PBMCs or T cells enriched from blood (not recorded which). These receptor sequences come from a woman between 40 and 50 years old with acute COVID-19.

The rearrangement joins TRBV6-5 to TRBJ2-3; 9 bases agree with TRBD1. V trimming: 1 base; J trimming: 4 bases; junction bases outside the gene matches: 6. The CDR3 consists of 16 residues. CDR1 MNHEY and CDR2 SVGAGI come from the germline V gene. In nucleotides, the CDR3 is TGTGCCAGCAGTTACTTGGGACAGGGAGCGTCAGATACGCAGTATTTT. It yields the protein CASSYLGQGASDTQYF.

The rearrangement joins TRBV4-3 to TRBJ2-1, with 7 bases that match TRBD1. V lost 1 base to trimming and J lost 1 base; unmatched junction nucleotides: 7. Germline assignment: CDR1 LGHNA and CDR2 YSLEER. This CDR3 spans 17 amino acids. The CDR3 here is CASSQVETGISYNEQFF. CDR3 nucleotides: TGCGCCAGCAGCCAAGTAGAGACAGGGATATCCTACAATGAGCAGTTCTTC.

This chain joins TRBV6-5 and TRBJ2-3; TRBD1 matches at 9 bases. Germline V lookup: CDR1 MNHEY, CDR2 SVGAGI. The CDR3 spans 14 residues. After removal of 8 bases from V and 4 bases from J, the junction contained 7 bases not matched to a gene. The CDR3 protein is CASGYGTGPDTQYF. The DNA of the CDR3 is TGTGCCAGCGGATACGGGACAGGGCCAGATACGCAGTATTTT.

V usage is TRBV28 and J usage is TRBJ1-5, with a tentative D call TRBD1 (5 bases). CDR1 is MDHEN, CDR2 SYDVKM, per germline. The CDR3 runs 14 residues. V was clipped by 6 bases and J by 3 bases, with 12 bases between them. The chain's CDR3 is CASRDHRTNQPQHF. CDR3 in DNA: TGTGCCAGCAGGGATCACAGGACCAATCAGCCCCAGCATTTT. The whole variable domain, remainder taken from reference TRBV28 and TRBJ1-5, is DVKVTQSSRYLVKRTGEKVFLECVQDMDHENMFWYRQDPGLGLRLIYFSYDVKMKEKGDIPEGYSVSREKKERFSLILESASTNQTSMYLCASRDHRTNQPQHFGDGTRLSIL.